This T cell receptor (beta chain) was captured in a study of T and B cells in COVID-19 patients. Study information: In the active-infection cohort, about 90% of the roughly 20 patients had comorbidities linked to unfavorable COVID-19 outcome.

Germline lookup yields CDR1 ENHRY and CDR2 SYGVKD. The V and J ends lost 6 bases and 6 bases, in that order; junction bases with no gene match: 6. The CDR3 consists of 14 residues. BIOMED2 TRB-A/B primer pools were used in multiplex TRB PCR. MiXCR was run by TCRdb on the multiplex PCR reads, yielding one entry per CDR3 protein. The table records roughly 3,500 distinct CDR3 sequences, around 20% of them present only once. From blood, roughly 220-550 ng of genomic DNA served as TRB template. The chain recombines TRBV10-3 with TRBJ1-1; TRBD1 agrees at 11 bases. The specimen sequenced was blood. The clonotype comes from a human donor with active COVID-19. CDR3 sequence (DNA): TGTGCCATCAGCGGGGACAGGGGGGCGGCTGAAGCTTTCTTT. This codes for CAISGDRGAAEAFF.